Following are 5 T cell receptor beta chains from one sample sequenced in a study of shared clonotypes between healthy human individuals. The data were produced by immunoSEQ multiplex PCR, yet TCRdb's version contains in-frame clones alone and is incomplete. The data contain a few million clones, approximately 94% of them singletons. The material sequenced was naive CD4+ T cells sorted from blood. Subset meaning: CD45RA+ positively selected. These receptors came from a young man in good health.

The chain has TRBV5-1 and TRBJ1-5, with D maybe TRBD1 (5 bases). V lost 0 bases and J lost 4, with 11 bases in between. The CDR3 consists of 15 residues. CDR1 is SGHRS, CDR2 YFSETQ, per germline. CDR3 residues: CASSLVGDQNQPQHF. Here the CDR3 DNA reads TGCGCCAGCAGCTTGGTAGGGGACCAAAATCAGCCCCAGCATTTT.

The J gene is TRBJ2-7, the V gene TRBV28; 7 bases are a match to TRBD1. CDR1 is MDHEN and CDR2 is SYDVKM in the germline V gene. Germline trimming cut 6 bases from V and 2 bases from J; bases unmatched to any gene: 7. CDR3 size: 14 residues. CDR3 region: CASSLQGSTYEQYF. CDR3 DNA: TGTGCCAGCAGCTTACAGGGGTCCACCTACGAGCAGTACTTC.

Of note for this clone: Distinct nucleotide sequences in the sample also encode this CDR3. The chain joins TRBV7-9 to TRBJ2-5; D may be TRBD2 (6 bases). The CDR3 has 14 residues. Trimming took 0 bases from V and 5 from J, leaving 10 bases between them. Looked up from germline, CDR1 is SEHNR and CDR2 is FQNEAQ (reference sequence). The DNA of the CDR3 is TGTGCCAGCAGCTTAGCTAGCGGATCCGAGACCCAGTACTTC. Protein sequence: CASSLASGSETQYF.

This chain joins TRBV10-1 and TRBJ2-7, with D possibly TRBD2 on 5 matching bases. The CDR3 spans 12 residues. V lost 3 bases and J lost 7, with 10 bases in between. The germline gives CDR1 WNHNN, CDR2 SYGVQD (reference sequence). CDR3 coding DNA: TGCGCCAGCAGTGATTCCTCGGGGGAGCAGTACTTC. Residues: CASSDSSGEQYF.

The rearrangement links TRBV19 to TRBJ2-1; 7 bases line up with TRBD1. The germline V gene has CDR1 LNHDA and CDR2 SQIVND (reference sequence). The V segment lost 8 bases and the J segment 5 bases; nucleotides outside the gene matches: 15. The CDR3 extends over 16 amino acids. The CDR3 DNA reads TGTGCCAGTTCCCACTTACCTGGGACAGCAAACAATGAGCAGTTCTTC. Translating it yields CASSHLPGTANNEQFF.